The 27 T cell receptor beta chains listed next were all sequenced from one sample in a study of patients and donors after allogeneic stem cell transplantation (dated by TCRdb to 2020 to 2022). The library was prepared using RT-PCR. These reads were obtained on a NextSeq 550. The public sequencing data were trimmed at Q25 with fastp and processed into clonotypes with MiXCR by TCRdb, which kept only in-frame beta chains. Every distinct CDR3 protein forms one entry, paired with its most common genes and DNA. Counted in this sample were 920,000 or so distinct CDR3 sequences; over 15% of them appeared once. Of the sample, 6% is held by the ten largest clones. Sequenced sample: blood, either unsorted or a sorted T cell fraction (not recorded which). The receptors were gathered from a human donor who was either an allogeneic HSCT recipient or a stem cell or donor lymphocyte infusion donor (not recorded which). It is not recorded whose cells these are; they may come from a transplant donor.

This chain uses TRBV25-1 with TRBJ1-1; D ambiguous. V gave up 0 bases and J gave up 1 base, with 6 bases separating them. Germline V gene lookup returns CDR1 MGHDK and CDR2 SYGVNS. The CDR3 is 14 residues long. CDR3 amino acids: CASSEYSKNTEAFF. CDR3 bases: TGTGCCAGCAGTGAATATTCCAAGAACACTGAAGCTTTCTTT.

This clonotype was seen ten or more times. CDR3 DNA sequence: TGCAGCGTCCAGGGACAGGGAGAGACCCAGTACTTC. Protein sequence: CSVQGQGETQYF. The V call is TRBV29-1, the J call TRBJ2-5; 9 positions agree with TRBD1. The CDR3 runs to 12 residues. The V and J ends lost 6 bases and 4 bases, in that order; junction bases with no gene match: 3. Germline lookup yields CDR1 SQVTM and CDR2 ANQGSEA.

The gene calls are TRBV29-1 and TRBJ1-1; tentative D call: TRBD1 (5 bases). V was clipped by 7 bases and J by 4 bases, with 13 bases between them. CDR3 length: 12 residues. In germline, CDR1 is SQVTM, CDR2 ANQGSEA. CDR3 protein: CSGGSLVTEAFF. The CDR3 nucleotides are TGCAGCGGGGGCTCGCTTGTCACTGAAGCTTTCTTT.

A note on this clonotype: No conserved phenylalanine or tryptophan is present at the end of the CDR3, so a read error is the likely explanation. No DNA is shown, since the ends of the CDR3 on it are uncertain; the CDR3 is the one TCRdb lists. The genes are TRBV7-2 and TRBJ1-1; TRBD1 was called by the table and not checked on the DNA. Per germline, CDR1 SGHTA and CDR2 FQGNSA. Termini included, the CDR3 measures 12 amino acids. The CDR3 protein is CASSYTGRPPLY.

This clonotype has just a few counts. The chain carries TRBV13 and TRBJ2-3, with D possibly TRBD2 on 6 matching bases. The CDR3 has 12 amino acids. Per the germline V gene, CDR1 is PRHDT and CDR2 is FYEKMQ (reference sequence). V was trimmed by 5 bases and J by 15 bases, leaving 18 bases between them. The CDR3 spells CASSIRDGREYF. For the CDR3, the DNA is TGTGCCAGCAGCATCCGGGACGGGCGGGAATATTTT. Variable domain in full (rest from reference TRBV13 and TRBJ2-3): AAGVIQSPRHLIKEKRETATLKCYPIPRHDTVYWYQQGPGQDPQFLISFYEKMQSDKGSIPDRFSAQQFSDYHSELNMSSLELGDSALYFCASSIRDGREYFGPGTRLTVL.

V usage is TRBV7-6 and J usage is TRBJ2-5; 8 bases are shared with TRBD1. With V trimmed by 6 bases and J by 2 bases, 14 bases remained unmatched. The germline CDR1 and CDR2 sequences are SGHVS and FNYEAQ. This CDR3 has 17 residues. The CDR3 loop is CASSSIPPDREQETQYF. In DNA form, the CDR3 reads TGTGCCAGCAGTTCCATCCCCCCGGACAGGGAGCAAGAGACCCAGTACTTC.

The J gene is TRBJ2-7, the V gene TRBV20-1, with 10 positions matching TRBD1. The germline CDR1 and CDR2 sequences are DFQATT and SNEGSKA (reference sequence). The V segment lost 6 bases and the J segment 5 bases; nucleotides outside the gene matches: 10. The CDR3 runs to 14 residues. CDR3 sequence (DNA): TGCAGTGCACCAAAGGGACAGGGGATGAACGAGCAGTACTTC. Protein: CSAPKGQGMNEQYF.

This rearrangement joins TRBV25-1 to TRBJ1-6, with 8 bases aligning to TRBD1. This CDR3 has 15 residues. J lost 8 bases, V lost 1 base, and 4 bases had no gene match. In germline, CDR1 is MGHDK, CDR2 SYGVNS. CDR3 in DNA: TGTGCCAGCAGTGAATCTACGACAGGGGATTCACCCCTCCACTTT. Its protein product is CASSESTTGDSPLHF.

In its sample, this clonotype was seen a few times. This chain connects TRBV13 to TRBJ2-1, with TRBD2 matching 12 bases. V lost 3 bases, J lost 7 bases, and 7 bases stayed unmatched. The germline V gene has CDR1 PRHDT and CDR2 FYEKMQ (reference sequence). This CDR3 contains 16 residues. The CDR3 loop reads CASSFRLAGVGNEQFF. CDR3 sequence (DNA): TGTGCCAGCAGCTTCCGACTAGCGGGGGTGGGGAATGAGCAGTTCTTC.

This sequence joins TRBV29-1 and TRBJ1-1; TRBD1 is a possible D gene (6 bases). CDR3 length: 13 residues. V dropped 4 bases and J dropped 3 bases, with 12 bases sitting between them. Germline V CDR1 and CDR2: SQVTM, ANQGSEA. The CDR3 nucleotides read TGCAGCGTTGTACAGGGTTCCGACACTGAAGCTTTCTTT. Amino acid sequence: CSVVQGSDTEAFF.

This clonotype has only a few counts. The V call is TRBV20-1, the J call TRBJ1-1, with 10 positions matching TRBD1. With 1 base clipped from V and 5 bases from J, the junction kept 7 bases outside the gene matches. The germline V gene has CDR1 DFQATT and CDR2 SNEGSKA (reference sequence). The CDR3 is 15 residues long. The CDR3 loop reads CSARARDRGRTEAFF. CDR3 nucleotide sequence: TGCAGTGCTAGAGCCAGGGACAGGGGTCGGACTGAAGCTTTCTTT.

The chain uses TRBV27 and TRBJ1-4; the match to TRBD1 covers 10 bases. Germline V CDR1 and CDR2: MNHEY, SMNVEV (reference sequence). This CDR3 spans 17 amino acids. The V gene end was trimmed by 6 bases and the J gene end by 3 bases; junction bases not matched to a gene: 10. DNA of the CDR3: TGTGCCAGCAGCAAAGACAGGGGGCGAGGTCCTAATGAAAAACTGTTTTTT. It specifies CASSKDRGRGPNEKLFF.

The V gene is TRBV15, the J gene TRBJ2-7, with D perhaps TRBD2 (6 bases). The germline gives CDR1 LNHNV, CDR2 YYDKDF (reference sequence). The length of the CDR3 is 16 residues. V was clipped by 0 bases and J by 1 base, with 13 bases between them. The CDR3 nucleotides are TGTGCCACCAGCAGAGATTTCGGGCTAGCGTCCTACGAGCAGTACTTC. Translated, it gives CATSRDFGLASYEQYF.

In its sample, this clonotype was seen a few times. The junction shows a germline mismatch at one end, possibly a read error. V usage is TRBV6-1 and J usage is TRBJ1-5, with a possible D match to TRBD1 (5 bases). Germline V gene sequence: CDR1 MNHNS, CDR2 SASEGT. CDR3 length: 15 amino acids. For the CDR3, the DNA is TGTGCCAGCACTGAAAGTGGGGGTTCGGAACAGCCCCAGCATTTT. It yields the protein CASTESGGSEQPQHF.

This clonotype came up a few times. The J gene is TRBJ1-1, the V gene TRBV19; D unresolved. The CDR3 is made up of 13 amino acids. V lost 1 base and J lost 5, with 8 bases in between. Germline loops: CDR1 LNHDA, CDR2 SQIVND (reference sequence). DNA of the CDR3: TGTGCCAGTAGTATAGGTGATGGGACTGAAGCTTTCTTT. It is translated as CASSIGDGTEAFF.

Only a few counts were recorded for this clonotype. The V and J genes are TRBV30 and TRBJ1-1; D gene ambiguous. Between the trimmed V and J ends, which lost 1 base and 0 bases, there was a span of 12 bases. The germline CDR1 and CDR2 sequences are GTSNPN and SVGIG (reference sequence). The CDR3 loop spans 15 amino acids. CDR3 DNA sequence: TGTGCCTGGAGTGCACGACGGAACCTGAACACTGAAGCTTTCTTT. Translation gives CAWSARRNLNTEAFF.

This clonotype was counted only a few times. The chain recombines TRBV12-3 or TRBV12-4 with TRBJ1-5, with TRBD1 as a possible D gene (6 bases). The CDR3 is 15 amino acids. V lost 6 bases, J lost 3 bases, and 15 bases lay in between. CDR3 sequence (DNA): TGTGCCAGCAGGAGCCGGGACACACTCAATCAGCCCCAGCATTTT. Its protein is CASRSRDTLNQPQHF.

This clonotype was recorded a few times. The chain has TRBV5-1 and TRBJ2-4, with D maybe TRBD2 (5 bases). This CDR3 region has 16 residues. The germline CDR1 and CDR2 sequences are SGHRS and YFSETQ. The V gene lost 4 bases and the J gene lost 1 base, with 15 bases spanning the gap. As DNA, the CDR3 is TGCGCCAGCAGCACCGGACCGCCGGGGGCCAAAAACATTCAGTACTTC. Translated, it gives CASSTGPPGAKNIQYF.

This clonotype was seen more than once but under ten times. The V and J genes are TRBV12-3 or TRBV12-4 and TRBJ2-4; no definite D call. V lost 1 base, J lost 2 bases, and 12 bases lay in between. This CDR3 is 16 amino acids long. The CDR3 loop is CASSLGHSSSKNIQYF. CDR3 sequence (DNA): TGTGCCAGCAGTTTAGGGCATAGCTCTTCCAAAAACATTCAGTACTTC.

The chain couples TRBV5-1 to TRBJ2-3; 8 bases fit TRBD1. Germline CDR1 and CDR2: SGHRS and YFSETQ. There are 15 residues in the CDR3. V was clipped by 4 bases and J by 5 bases; unmatched bases: 9. The CDR3 DNA is TGCGCCAGCAGCCTAGAGGACAGGGTCGGAGATACGCAGTATTTT. Encoded protein: CASSLEDRVGDTQYF.

This chain joins TRBV19 and TRBJ1-1; no clear D. The CDR3 spans 13 residues. The V end lost 3 bases, the J end lost 6 bases, and 11 bases lay between the germline ends. Per the germline V gene, CDR1 is LNHDA and CDR2 is SQIVND (reference sequence). This CDR3 reads CASSISGLPEAFF. The CDR3 DNA follows: TGTGCCAGTAGTATTTCGGGTCTACCTGAAGCTTTCTTT.

V and J are TRBV5-1 and TRBJ2-2; no firm D call. The CDR3 is 15 amino acids. V was cut by 0 bases and J by 3 bases, with 9 bases left in between. Germline CDR1 SGHRS, CDR2 YFSETQ. Written as DNA, the CDR3 is TGCGCCAGCAGCTTGGGGAGCCTTCACACCGGGGAGCTGTTTTTT. Its translation is CASSLGSLHTGELFF.

The rearrangement links TRBV9 to TRBJ1-6; D unclear. Germline assignment: CDR1 SGDLS and CDR2 YYNGEE. There are 14 residues in the CDR3. Trimming left V 3 bases short and J 4 bases short, with 8 bases between. The CDR3 DNA is TGTGCCAGCAGCGAGGGCGGATATAATTCACCCCTCCACTTT. This sequence encodes CASSEGGYNSPLHF.

The chain couples TRBV1 to TRBJ2-7; TRBD2, as called in the table, went unchecked against the DNA. TRBV1 is deemed a pseudogene. The CDR3 extends over 15 amino acids. The CDR3 here is CTSSQTSGGAYEQYF. In DNA form, the CDR3 reads TGCACCAGCAGCCAAACTAGCGGGGGGGCCTACGAGCAGTACTTC.

The table lists this clonotype with a few counts. The rearrangement uses TRBV6-5 and TRBJ1-2; D perhaps matches TRBD1 (6 bases). V dropped 0 bases and J dropped 3 bases, with 11 bases sitting between them. Germline V gene sequence: CDR1 MNHEY, CDR2 SVGAGI. CDR3 length: 15 amino acids. CDR3 DNA sequence: TGTGCCAGCAGTTACTCTGGAAAGGGGGACTATGGCTACACCTTC. It codes for CASSYSGKGDYGYTF.

This clonotype was seen a few times. This chain links TRBV6-5 with TRBJ2-1; D ambiguous. This CDR3 spans 14 amino acids. The V end lost 2 bases, the J end lost 4 bases, and 9 bases lay between the germline ends. Germline V gives CDR1 MNHEY, CDR2 SVGAGI. The CDR3 DNA reads as TGTGCCAGCAGTTACAGGGCCCCGTACAATGAGCAGTTCTTC. Translation gives CASSYRAPYNEQFF.

This chain links TRBV30 with TRBJ1-6; 8 nucleotides align to TRBD1. Trimming removed 3 bases from V and 7 bases from J; junction bases left unmatched: 5. The CDR3 contains 14 residues. The germline V gene encodes CDR1 GTSNPN and CDR2 SVGIG (reference sequence). The CDR3 nucleotides read TGTGCCTGGAGGGGGGACAGGAGGAATTCACCCCTCCACTTT. Translating it yields CAWRGDRRNSPLHF.